The 9 T cell receptor beta chains given below trace back to one sample, sequenced in a study of blood T cell repertoires in COVID-19. This table comes from immunoSEQ multiplex PCR, and its TCRdb copy is limited to in-frame clones, with some not included. The table lists around 300,000 clones, 87% of them singletons. Sequenced sample: PBMCs or T cells enriched from blood (not recorded which). These receptor sequences come from a young woman who had recovered from COVID-19.

This clone was seen only once. This chain connects TRBV4-3 to TRBJ1-1, with a weak D call TRBD1 (5 bases). The CDR3 has 14 residues. Per the germline V gene, CDR1 is LGHNA and CDR2 is YSLEER. Trimming removed 4 bases at V and 1 base at J, with 10 bases between. The CDR3 sequence: CASSREGANTEAFF. CDR3 DNA: TGCGCCAGCAGCCGTGAAGGGGCGAACACTGAAGCTTTCTTT.

V gene TRBV4-1 combines with J gene TRBJ1-2; a possible D gene is TRBD1 (5 bases). The V gene lost 4 bases and the J gene lost 3 bases, with 18 bases spanning the gap. CDR1 and CDR2 (germline): MGHRA, YSYEKL. The CDR3 is 16 residues long. The CDR3 sequence is CASSLRGGTGDYGYTF. The CDR3 DNA reads as TGCGCCAGCAGCCTCCGGGGGGGGACTGGTGACTATGGCTACACCTTC.

J is TRBJ1-3 and V is TRBV7-2, with 10 positions matching TRBD1. The V and J ends lost 1 base and 4 bases, in that order; junction bases with no gene match: 4. CDR1 is SGHTA and CDR2 is FQGNSA in the germline V gene. This CDR3 spans 16 amino acids. The CDR3 protein is CASSLEDRGYGNTIYF. The CDR3 DNA is TGTGCCAGCAGCTTAGAGGACAGGGGGTACGGAAACACCATATATTTT.

The chain uses TRBV5-1 and TRBJ2-7, with D perhaps TRBD2 (6 bases). Deletions cut 2 bases from V and 1 base from J, with 13 bases between. The CDR3 loop spans 15 amino acids. The V gene's germline CDR1 is SGHRS and CDR2 YFSETQ. The CDR3 sequence is CASSLASGVSYEQYF. The CDR3 region has the DNA TGCGCCAGCAGCTTAGCTTCGGGGGTTTCCTACGAGCAGTACTTC.

This chain uses TRBV29-1 with TRBJ1-3, with 7 nucleotides matching TRBD1. The CDR3 is made up of 14 amino acids. Germline V gives CDR1 SQVTM, CDR2 ANQGSEA. V was clipped by 3 bases and J by 0 bases; unmatched bases: 2. The CDR3 DNA follows: TGCAGCGTTGACCCAGGGGGCTCTGGAAACACCATATATTTT. Amino acid sequence: CSVDPGGSGNTIYF.

The chain carries TRBV7-9 and TRBJ1-5; D is uncertain. Germline CDR1 is SEHNR and CDR2 is FQNEAQ (reference sequence). V gave up 4 bases and J gave up 1 base, with 11 bases separating them. The CDR3 consists of 15 residues. The DNA for the CDR3 is TGTGCCAGCAGCTCCGAGTCGGGGAGCAATCAGCCCCAGCATTTT. Encoded protein: CASSSESGSNQPQHF.

This clone was found once. In nucleotides, the CDR3 is TGTGCCAGCAGCCATCTGGGGACTAGCGGGGGACTTTACACAGATACGCAGTATTTT. Its protein is CASSHLGTSGGLYTDTQYF. J is TRBJ2-3 and V is TRBV3-1 (or the pseudogene TRBV3-2); 14 nucleotides align to TRBD2. V lost 3 bases and J lost 2; bases outside the gene matches: 10. From germline, CDR1 is LGHDT and CDR2 YNNKEL (reference sequence). The CDR3 length is 19 residues.

This clone has just a few counts. The chain combines TRBV7-2 with TRBJ2-1; D unresolved. CDR1 and CDR2 from the germline V gene are SGHTA and FQGNSA. V gave up 4 bases and J gave up 2 bases, with 12 bases separating them. The CDR3 is 15 residues long. For the CDR3, the DNA is TGTGCCAGCAGCTCCCAAGCGCCCCCCTACAATGAGCAGTTCTTC. It translates to CASSSQAPPYNEQFF. Looking up the rest from reference TRBV7-2 and TRBJ2-1 gives the full variable domain: GAGVSQSPSNKVTEKGKDVELRCDPISGHTALYWYRQSLGQGLEFLIYFQGNSAPDKSGLPSDRFSAERTGGSVSTLTIQRTQQEDSAVYLCASSSQAPPYNEQFFGPGTRLTVL.

The rearrangement joins TRBV18 to TRBJ1-5; 7 nucleotides line up with TRBD1. Germline loops: CDR1 KGHSH, CDR2 LQKENI. With 1 base clipped from V and 6 bases from J, the junction kept 3 bases outside the gene matches. This CDR3 is 14 amino acids long. The CDR3 loop reads CASSPQGAGQPQHF. The CDR3 region has the DNA TGTGCCAGCTCACCACAGGGGGCGGGTCAGCCCCAGCATTTT.